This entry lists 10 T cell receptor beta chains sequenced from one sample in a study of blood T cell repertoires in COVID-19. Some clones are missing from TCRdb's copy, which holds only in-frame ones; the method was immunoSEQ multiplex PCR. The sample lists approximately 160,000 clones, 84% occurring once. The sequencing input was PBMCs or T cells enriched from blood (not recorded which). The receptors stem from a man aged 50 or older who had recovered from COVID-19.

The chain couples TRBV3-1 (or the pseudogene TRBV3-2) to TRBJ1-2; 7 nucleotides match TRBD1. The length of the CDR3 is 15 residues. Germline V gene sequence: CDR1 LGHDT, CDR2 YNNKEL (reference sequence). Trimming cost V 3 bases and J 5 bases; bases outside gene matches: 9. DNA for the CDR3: TGTGCCAGCAGCCACGGGACCCTCAGGGGGTATGGCTACACCTTC. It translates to CASSHGTLRGYGYTF.

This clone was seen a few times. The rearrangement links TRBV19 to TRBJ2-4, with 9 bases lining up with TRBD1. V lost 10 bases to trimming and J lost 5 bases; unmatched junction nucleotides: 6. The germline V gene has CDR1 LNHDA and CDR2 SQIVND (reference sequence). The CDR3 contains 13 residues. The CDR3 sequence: CAIWDRAQNIQYF. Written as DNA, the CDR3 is TGTGCCATTTGGGACAGGGCCCAAAACATTCAGTACTTC.

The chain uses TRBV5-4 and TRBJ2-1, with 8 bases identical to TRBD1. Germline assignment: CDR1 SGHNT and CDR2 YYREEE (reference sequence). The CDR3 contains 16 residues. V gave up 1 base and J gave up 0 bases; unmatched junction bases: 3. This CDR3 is CASSLLGQGSYNEQFF. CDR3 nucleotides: TGTGCCAGCAGCTTGCTAGGACAGGGCTCCTACAATGAGCAGTTCTTC.

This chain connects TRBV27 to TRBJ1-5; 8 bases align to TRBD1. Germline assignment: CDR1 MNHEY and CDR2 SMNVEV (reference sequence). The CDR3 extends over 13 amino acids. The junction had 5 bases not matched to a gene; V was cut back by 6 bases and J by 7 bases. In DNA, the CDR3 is TGTGCCAGCAGGCAGGGGGCGAGGCAGCCCCAGCATTTT. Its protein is CASRQGARQPQHF.

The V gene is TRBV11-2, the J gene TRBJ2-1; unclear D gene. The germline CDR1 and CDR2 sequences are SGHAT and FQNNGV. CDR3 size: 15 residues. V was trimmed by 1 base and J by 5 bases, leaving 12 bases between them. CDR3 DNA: TGTGCCAGCAGCTTAGGAGCCAGGCGAGACAATGAGCAGTTCTTC. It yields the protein CASSLGARRDNEQFF. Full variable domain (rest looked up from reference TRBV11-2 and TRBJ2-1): EAGVAQSPRYKIIEKRQSVAFWCNPISGHATLYWYQQILGQGPKLLIQFQNNGVVDDSQLPKDRFSAERLKGVDSTLKIQPAKLEDSAVYLCASSLGARRDNEQFFGPGTRLTVL.

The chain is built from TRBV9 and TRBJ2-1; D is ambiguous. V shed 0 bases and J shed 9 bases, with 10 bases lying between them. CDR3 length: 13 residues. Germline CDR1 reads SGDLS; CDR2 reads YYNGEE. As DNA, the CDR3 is TGTGCCAGCAGCGTAGGTGGTGGCACTGAGCAGTTCTTC. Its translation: CASSVGGGTEQFF.

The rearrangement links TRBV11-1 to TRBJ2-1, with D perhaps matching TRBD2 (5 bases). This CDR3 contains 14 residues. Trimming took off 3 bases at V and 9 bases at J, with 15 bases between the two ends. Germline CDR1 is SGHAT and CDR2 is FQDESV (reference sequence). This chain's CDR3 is CASSFPGMMAEQFF. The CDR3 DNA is TGTGCCAGCAGCTTCCCGGGAATGATGGCTGAGCAGTTCTTC.

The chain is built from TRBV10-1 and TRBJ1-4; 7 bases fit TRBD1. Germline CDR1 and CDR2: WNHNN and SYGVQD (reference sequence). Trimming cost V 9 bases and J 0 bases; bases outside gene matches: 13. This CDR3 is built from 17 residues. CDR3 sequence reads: CARTVGTDNSTNEKLFF. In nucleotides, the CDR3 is TGCGCCAGAACGGTGGGGACAGATAATTCAACTAATGAAAAACTGTTTTTT.

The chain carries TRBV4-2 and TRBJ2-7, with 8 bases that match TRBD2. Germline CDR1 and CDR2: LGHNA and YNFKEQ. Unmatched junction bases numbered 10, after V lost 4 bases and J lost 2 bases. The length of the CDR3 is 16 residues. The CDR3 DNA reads TGTGCCAGCAGCCCTACGTCGGGGGGGGGAACCTACGAGCAGTACTTC. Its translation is CASSPTSGGGTYEQYF.

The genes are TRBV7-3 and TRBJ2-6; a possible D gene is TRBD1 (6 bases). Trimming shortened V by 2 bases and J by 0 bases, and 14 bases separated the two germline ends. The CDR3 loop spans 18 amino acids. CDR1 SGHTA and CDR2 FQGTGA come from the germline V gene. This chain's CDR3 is CASSLLGRGYSGANVLTF. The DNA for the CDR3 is TGTGCCAGCAGCTTACTTGGCAGGGGATACTCTGGGGCCAACGTCCTGACTTTC. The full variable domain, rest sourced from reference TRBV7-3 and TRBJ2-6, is GAGVSQTPSNKVTEKGKYVELRCDPISGHTALYWYRQSLGQGPEFLIYFQGTGAADDSGLPNDRFFAVRPEGSVSTLKIQRTERGDSAVYLCASSLLGRGYSGANVLTFGAGSRLTVL.